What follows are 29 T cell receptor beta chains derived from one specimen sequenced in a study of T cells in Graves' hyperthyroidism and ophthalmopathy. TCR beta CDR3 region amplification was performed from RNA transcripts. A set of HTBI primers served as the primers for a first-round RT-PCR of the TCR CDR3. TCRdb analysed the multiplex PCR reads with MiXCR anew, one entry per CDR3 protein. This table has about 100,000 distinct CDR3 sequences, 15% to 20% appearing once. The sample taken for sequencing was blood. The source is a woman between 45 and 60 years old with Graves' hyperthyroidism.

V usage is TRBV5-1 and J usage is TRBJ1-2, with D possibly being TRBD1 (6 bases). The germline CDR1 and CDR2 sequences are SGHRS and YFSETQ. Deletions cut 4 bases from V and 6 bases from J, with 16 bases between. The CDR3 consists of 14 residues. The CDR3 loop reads CASSRLGGRNGYTF. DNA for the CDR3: TGCGCCAGCAGCAGGCTCGGGGGCAGAAATGGCTACACCTTC. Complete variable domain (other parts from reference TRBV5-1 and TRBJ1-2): KAGVTQTPRYLIKTRGQQVTLSCSPISGHRSVSWYQQTPGQGLQFLFEYFSETQRNKGNFPGRFSGRQFSNSRSEMNVSTLELGDSALYLCASSRLGGRNGYTFGSGTRLTVV.

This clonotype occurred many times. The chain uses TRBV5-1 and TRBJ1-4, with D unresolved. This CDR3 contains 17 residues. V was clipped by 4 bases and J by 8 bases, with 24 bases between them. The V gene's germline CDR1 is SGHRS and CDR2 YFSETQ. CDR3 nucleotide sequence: TGCGCCAGCAGCCTGAACGGCCACCTCGCGAACGGGGAAAAACTGTTTTTT. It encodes CASSLNGHLANGEKLFF. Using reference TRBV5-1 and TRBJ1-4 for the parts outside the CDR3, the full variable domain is KAGVTQTPRYLIKTRGQQVTLSCSPISGHRSVSWYQQTPGQGLQFLFEYFSETQRNKGNFPGRFSGRQFSNSRSEMNVSTLELGDSALYLCASSLNGHLANGEKLFFGSGTQLSVL.

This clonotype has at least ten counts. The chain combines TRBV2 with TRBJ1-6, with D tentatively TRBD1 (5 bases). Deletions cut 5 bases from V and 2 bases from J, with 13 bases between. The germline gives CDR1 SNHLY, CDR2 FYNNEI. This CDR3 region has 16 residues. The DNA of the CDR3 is TGTGCCAGCAGTCGACAGAGTGGGACCTATAATTCACCCCTCCACTTT. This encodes CASSRQSGTYNSPLHF. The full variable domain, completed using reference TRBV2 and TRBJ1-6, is EPEVTQTPSHQVTQMGQEVILRCVPISNHLYFYWYRQILGQKVEFLVSFYNNEISEKSEIFDDQFSVERPDGSNFTLKIRSTKLEDSAMYFCASSRQSGTYNSPLHFGNGTRLTVT.

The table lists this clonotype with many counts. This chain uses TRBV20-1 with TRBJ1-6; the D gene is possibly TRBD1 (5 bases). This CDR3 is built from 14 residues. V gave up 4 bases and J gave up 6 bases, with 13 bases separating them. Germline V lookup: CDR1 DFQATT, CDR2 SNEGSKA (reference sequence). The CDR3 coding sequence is TGCAGTGCTATCGGCAGGGTGGGTAATTCACCCCTCCACTTT. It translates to CSAIGRVGNSPLHF.

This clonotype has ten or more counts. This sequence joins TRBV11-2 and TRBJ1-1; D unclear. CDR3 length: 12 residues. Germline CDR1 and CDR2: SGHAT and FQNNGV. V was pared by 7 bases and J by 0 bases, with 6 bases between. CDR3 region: CASNRLNTEAFF. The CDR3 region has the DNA TGTGCCAGCAACCGTCTGAACACTGAAGCTTTCTTT.

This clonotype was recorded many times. In nucleotides, the CDR3 is TGCAGTGCCGGGAGCCGGCGGGCAGATACGCAGTATTTT. It encodes CSAGSRRADTQYF. This sequence joins TRBV20-1 and TRBJ2-3; weak D call: TRBD2 (6 bases). V dropped 6 bases and J dropped 4 bases, with 14 bases sitting between them. CDR1 is DFQATT, CDR2 SNEGSKA, per germline (reference sequence). This CDR3 comprises 13 residues.

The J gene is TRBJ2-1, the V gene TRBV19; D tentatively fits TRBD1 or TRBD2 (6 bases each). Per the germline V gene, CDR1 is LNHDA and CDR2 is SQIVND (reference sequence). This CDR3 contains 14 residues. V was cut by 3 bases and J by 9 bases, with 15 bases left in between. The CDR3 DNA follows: TGTGCCAGTAGTATGACGGGGGCGCTGACTGAGCAGTTCTTC. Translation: CASSMTGALTEQFF.

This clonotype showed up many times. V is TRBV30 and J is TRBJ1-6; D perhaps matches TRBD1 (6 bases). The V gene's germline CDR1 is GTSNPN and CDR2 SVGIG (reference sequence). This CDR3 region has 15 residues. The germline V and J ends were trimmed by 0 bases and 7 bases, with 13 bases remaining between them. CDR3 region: CAWSVRGQVNSPLHF. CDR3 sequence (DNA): TGTGCCTGGAGTGTACGGGGGCAAGTAAATTCACCCCTCCACTTT.

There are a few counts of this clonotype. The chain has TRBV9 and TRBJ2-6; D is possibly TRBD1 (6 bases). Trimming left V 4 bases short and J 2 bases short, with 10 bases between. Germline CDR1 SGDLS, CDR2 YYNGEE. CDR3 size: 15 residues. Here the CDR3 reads CASSPEGAGANVLTF. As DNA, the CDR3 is TGTGCCAGCAGCCCCGAGGGGGCTGGGGCCAACGTCCTGACTTTC.

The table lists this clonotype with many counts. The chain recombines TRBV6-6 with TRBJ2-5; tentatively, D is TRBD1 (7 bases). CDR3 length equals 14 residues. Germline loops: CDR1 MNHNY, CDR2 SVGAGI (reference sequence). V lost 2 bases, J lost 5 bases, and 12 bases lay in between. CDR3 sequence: CASSYGGGRETQYF. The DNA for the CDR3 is TGTGCCAGCAGTTACGGAGGGGGCCGGGAGACCCAGTACTTC.

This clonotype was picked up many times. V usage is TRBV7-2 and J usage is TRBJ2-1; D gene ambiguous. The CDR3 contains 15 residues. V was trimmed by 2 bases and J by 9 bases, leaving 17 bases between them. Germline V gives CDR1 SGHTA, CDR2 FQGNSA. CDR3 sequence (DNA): TGTGCCAGCAGCTTATTGGGCCCCATATCGGGTGAGCAGTTCTTC. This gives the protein CASSLLGPISGEQFF. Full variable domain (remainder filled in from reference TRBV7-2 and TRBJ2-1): GAGVSQSPSNKVTEKGKDVELRCDPISGHTALYWYRQSLGQGLEFLIYFQGNSAPDKSGLPSDRFSAERTGGSVSTLTIQRTQQEDSAVYLCASSLLGPISGEQFFGPGTRLTVL.

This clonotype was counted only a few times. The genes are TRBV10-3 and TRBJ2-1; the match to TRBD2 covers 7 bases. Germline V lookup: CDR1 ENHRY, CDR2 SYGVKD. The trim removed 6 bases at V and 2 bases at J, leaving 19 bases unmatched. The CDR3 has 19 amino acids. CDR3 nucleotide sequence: TGTGCCATCAGCCACCCACCCGGACTAGAGGGAGCCACCTACAATGAGCAGTTCTTC. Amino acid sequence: CAISHPPGLEGATYNEQFF.

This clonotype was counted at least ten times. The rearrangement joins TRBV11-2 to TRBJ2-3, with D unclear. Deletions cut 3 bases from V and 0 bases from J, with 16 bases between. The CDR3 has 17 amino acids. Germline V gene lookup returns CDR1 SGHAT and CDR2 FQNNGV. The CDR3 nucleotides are TGTGCCAGCAGCTTTACTATGAGTGAGTCTAGCACAGATACGCAGTATTTT. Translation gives CASSFTMSESSTDTQYF.

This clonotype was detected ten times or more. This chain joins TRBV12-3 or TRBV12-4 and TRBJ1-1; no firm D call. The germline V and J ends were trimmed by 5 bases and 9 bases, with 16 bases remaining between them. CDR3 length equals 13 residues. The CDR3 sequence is CASSIDMARQAFF. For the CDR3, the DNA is TGTGCCAGCAGTATCGACATGGCCCGACAAGCTTTCTTT.

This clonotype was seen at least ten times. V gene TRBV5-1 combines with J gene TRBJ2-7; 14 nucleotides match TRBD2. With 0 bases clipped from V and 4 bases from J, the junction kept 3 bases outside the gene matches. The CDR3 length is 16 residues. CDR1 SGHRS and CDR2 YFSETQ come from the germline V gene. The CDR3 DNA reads TGCGCCAGCAGCTTGGGACTAGCGGGAGGGAAGTACGAGCAGTACTTC. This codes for CASSLGLAGGKYEQYF.

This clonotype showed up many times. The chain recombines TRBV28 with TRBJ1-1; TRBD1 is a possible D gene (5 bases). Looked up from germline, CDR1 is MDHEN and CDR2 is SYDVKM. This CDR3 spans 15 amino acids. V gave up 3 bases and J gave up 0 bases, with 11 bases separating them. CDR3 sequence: CASSFRGAMNTEAFF. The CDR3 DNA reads TGTGCCAGCAGTTTCAGAGGGGCCATGAACACTGAAGCTTTCTTT.

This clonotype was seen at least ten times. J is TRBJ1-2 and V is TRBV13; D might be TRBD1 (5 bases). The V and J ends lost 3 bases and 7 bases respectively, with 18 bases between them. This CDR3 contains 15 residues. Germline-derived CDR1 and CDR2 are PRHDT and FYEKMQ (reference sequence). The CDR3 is CASSFAGRGNGGYTF. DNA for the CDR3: TGTGCCAGCAGCTTCGCGGGGCGGGGGAATGGTGGCTACACCTTC. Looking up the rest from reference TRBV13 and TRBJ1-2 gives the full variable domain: AAGVIQSPRHLIKEKRETATLKCYPIPRHDTVYWYQQGPGQDPQFLISFYEKMQSDKGSIPDRFSAQQFSDYHSELNMSSLELGDSALYFCASSFAGRGNGGYTFGSGTRLTVV.

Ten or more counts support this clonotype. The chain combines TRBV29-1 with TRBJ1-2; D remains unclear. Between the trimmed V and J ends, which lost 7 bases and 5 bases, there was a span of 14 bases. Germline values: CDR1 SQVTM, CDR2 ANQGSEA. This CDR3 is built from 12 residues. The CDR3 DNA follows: TGCAGCGCGGAGTATGCCTCTTATGGCTACACCTTC. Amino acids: CSAEYASYGYTF.

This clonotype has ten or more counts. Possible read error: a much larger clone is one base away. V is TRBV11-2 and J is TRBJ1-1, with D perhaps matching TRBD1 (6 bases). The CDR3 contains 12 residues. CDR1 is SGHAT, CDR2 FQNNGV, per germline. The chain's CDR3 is CASSSGTAGALF. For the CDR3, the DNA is TGTGCCAGCAGCTCCGGTACAGCGGGGGCTCTCTTT.

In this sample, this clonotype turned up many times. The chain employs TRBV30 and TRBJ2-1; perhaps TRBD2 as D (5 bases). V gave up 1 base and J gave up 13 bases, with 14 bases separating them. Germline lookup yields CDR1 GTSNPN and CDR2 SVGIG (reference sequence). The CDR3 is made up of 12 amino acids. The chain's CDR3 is CAWSGADLNQFF. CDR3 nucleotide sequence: TGTGCCTGGAGTGGAGCGGACTTGAATCAGTTCTTC.

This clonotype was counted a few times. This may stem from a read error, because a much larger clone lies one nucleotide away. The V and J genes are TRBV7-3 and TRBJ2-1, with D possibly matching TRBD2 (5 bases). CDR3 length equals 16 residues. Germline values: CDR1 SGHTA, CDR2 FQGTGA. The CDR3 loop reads CASSFDGSSSYNEQLF. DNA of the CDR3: TGTGCCAGCAGCTTTGATGGTTCTAGCTCCTACAATGAGCAGCTCTTC.

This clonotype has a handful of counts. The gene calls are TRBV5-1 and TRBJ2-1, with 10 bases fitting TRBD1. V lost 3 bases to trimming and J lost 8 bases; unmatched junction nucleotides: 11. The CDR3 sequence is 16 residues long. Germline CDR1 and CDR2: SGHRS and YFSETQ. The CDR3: CASSYPGDRGSDEQFF. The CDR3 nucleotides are TGCGCCAGCAGCTACCCCGGGGACAGGGGCTCCGATGAGCAGTTCTTC. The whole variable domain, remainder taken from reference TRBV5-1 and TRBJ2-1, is KAGVTQTPRYLIKTRGQQVTLSCSPISGHRSVSWYQQTPGQGLQFLFEYFSETQRNKGNFPGRFSGRQFSNSRSEMNVSTLELGDSALYLCASSYPGDRGSDEQFFGPGTRLTVL.

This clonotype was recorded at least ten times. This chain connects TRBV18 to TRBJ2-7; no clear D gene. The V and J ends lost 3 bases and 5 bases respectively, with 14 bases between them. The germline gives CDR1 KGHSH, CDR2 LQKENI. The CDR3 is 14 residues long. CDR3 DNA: TGTGCCAGCTCACCCTTACGGAAGGGCCACGAGCAGTACTTC. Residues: CASSPLRKGHEQYF.

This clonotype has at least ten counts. For the CDR3, the DNA is TGTGCCAGCAGCTTAGTCAACACAGAGACCCAGTACTTC. It specifies CASSLVNTETQYF. This chain joins TRBV7-3 and TRBJ2-5, with D uncertain. CDR1 and CDR2 (germline): SGHTA, FQGTGA. The V gene lost 2 bases and the J gene lost 4 bases, with 8 bases spanning the gap. The CDR3 is 13 residues long.

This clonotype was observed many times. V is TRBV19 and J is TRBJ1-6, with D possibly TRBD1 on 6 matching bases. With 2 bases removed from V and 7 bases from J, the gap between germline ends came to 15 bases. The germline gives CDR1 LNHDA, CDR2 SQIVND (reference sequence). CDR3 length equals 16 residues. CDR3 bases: TGTGCCAGTAGTATACAAACCTTCCAGGGGAATTCACCCCTCCACTTT. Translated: CASSIQTFQGNSPLHF.

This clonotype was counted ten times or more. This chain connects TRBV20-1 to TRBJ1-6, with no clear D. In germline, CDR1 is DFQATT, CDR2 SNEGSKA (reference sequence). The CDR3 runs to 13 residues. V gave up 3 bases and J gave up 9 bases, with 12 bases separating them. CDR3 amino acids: CSAREVLGSPLHF. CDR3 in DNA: TGCAGTGCTAGGGAGGTCTTGGGTTCACCCCTCCACTTT.

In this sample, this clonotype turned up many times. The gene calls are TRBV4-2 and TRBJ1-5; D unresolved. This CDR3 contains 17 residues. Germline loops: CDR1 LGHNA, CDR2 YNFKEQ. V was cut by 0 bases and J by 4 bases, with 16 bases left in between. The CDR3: CASSQDRSAGFNQPQHF. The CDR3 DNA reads TGTGCCAGCAGCCAAGATCGAAGTGCGGGATTTAATCAGCCCCAGCATTTT.

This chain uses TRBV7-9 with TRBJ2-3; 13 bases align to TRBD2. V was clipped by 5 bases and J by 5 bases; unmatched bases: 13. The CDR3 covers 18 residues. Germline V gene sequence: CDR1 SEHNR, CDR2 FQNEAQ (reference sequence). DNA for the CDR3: TGTGCCAGCAGCCCCACCGGGACTAGCGGGATAACCGGAGATACGCAGTATTTT. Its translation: CASSPTGTSGITGDTQYF. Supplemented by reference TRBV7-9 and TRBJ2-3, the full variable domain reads DTGVSQNPRHKITKRGQNVTFRCDPISEHNRLYWYRQTLGQGPEFLTYFQNEAQLEKSRLLSDRFSAERPKGSFSTLEIQRTEQGDSAMYLCASSPTGTSGITGDTQYFGPGTRLTVL.

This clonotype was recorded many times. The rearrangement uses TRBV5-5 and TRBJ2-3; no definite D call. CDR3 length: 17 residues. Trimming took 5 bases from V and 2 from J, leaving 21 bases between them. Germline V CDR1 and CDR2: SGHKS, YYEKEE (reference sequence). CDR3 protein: CASRLGPNTKITDTQYF. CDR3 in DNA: TGTGCCAGCAGACTTGGACCAAACACGAAAATCACAGATACGCAGTATTTT.